This T cell receptor beta chain was recovered during a study of blood T cells in healthy people across ages. A second PCR, run for about 7 to 11 cycles, used a sample-barcoded 5' primer plus a J-beta primer mix. A template-switch adaptor containing 12 random nucleotides labeled each cDNA molecule. MiXCR, applied by TCRdb to the 5' RACE reads, yields one record per CDR3 protein. The table has 600,000 to 800,000 distinct CDR3 sequences, roughly half seen once. Trimming removed 2 bases from V and 4 bases from J; junction bases left unmatched: 7. CDR1 and CDR2 (germline): SGHRS, YFSETQ. The CDR3 contains 18 residues.

The receptor's source is a woman aged 80 or older in good health. The chain uses TRBV5-1 and TRBJ2-2; the match to TRBD2 covers 14 bases. Material: blood. CDR3 DNA: TGCGCCAGCAGCTTCCGACTAGCGGGGGGGCCGGCCACCGGGGAGCTGTTTTTT. Translating gives CASSFRLAGGPATGELFF.